Below, 18 T cell receptor beta chains from the same sample are listed, as sequenced in a study of regulatory T cells in long-lasting Graves disease. Time point noted: newly diagnosed GD, antithyroid drugs for less than 3 months. PBMCs provided the RNA from which the TCR library was made. Arm-PCR of CDR3 regions and iRepertoire HTBI primers were used to build TCR beta libraries. TCRdb re-called the multiplex PCR reads through MiXCR, storing one row per CDR3 protein. Of 350,000 to 500,000 distinct CDR3 sequences listed, around 13% were seen once; the top ten hold roughly a sixth. Another study also made use of these data, one on T cells in Graves' hyperthyroidism and ophthalmopathy.

Sample: peripheral blood mononuclear cells (PBMCs), taken at new diagnosis, from a patient treated with antithyroid drugs. The origin of the receptors is a woman aged 45-60 years with Graves disease.

DNA for the CDR3: TGTGCCACTTCGTATGGGAGCCTGGCGGATACGCAGTATTTT. Translated, it gives CATSYGSLADTQYF. The chain couples TRBV24-1 to TRBJ2-3; a possible D gene is TRBD2 (5 bases). Germline values: CDR1 KGHDR, CDR2 SFDVKD. This CDR3 is built from 14 residues. Trimming removed 10 bases from V and 6 bases from J, with 19 bases in between.

V and J are TRBV28 and TRBJ2-3; 9 positions match TRBD2. Germline V lookup: CDR1 MDHEN, CDR2 SYDVKM. V lost 3 bases and J lost 7; bases outside the gene matches: 11. CDR3 size: 16 residues. The CDR3 nucleotides are TGTGCCAGCAGTTTGCGGGGGCTAGCGGGATCCTATACGCAGTATTTT. This gives the protein CASSLRGLAGSYTQYF.

Concerning this clonotype itself: A much larger clone differs from this one at a single base, so this may be a read error. The CDR3 DNA sequence: TGTGCCAGCAGTTTCACTTCCCACAGTGAGCAGTTCTTC. Translation gives CASSFTSHSEQFF. The chain recombines TRBV12-3 or TRBV12-4 with TRBJ2-1; D remains ambiguous. The V end lost 3 bases, the J end lost 9 bases, and 12 bases lay between the germline ends. The CDR3 has 13 amino acids.

This clonotype showed up just a few times. The chain joins TRBV20-1 to TRBJ1-5; D gene unclear. V lost 2 bases and J lost 3, with 14 bases in between. Germline CDR1 DFQATT, CDR2 SNEGSKA (reference sequence). The CDR3 loop spans 15 amino acids. The CDR3: CSARLTVGNNQPQHF. The CDR3 DNA reads TGCAGTGCTAGATTGACCGTGGGTAACAATCAGCCCCAGCATTTT.

This clonotype was detected many times. J is TRBJ1-1 and V is TRBV7-9; 10 positions match TRBD1. The CDR3 consists of 16 residues. Germline lookup yields CDR1 SEHNR and CDR2 FQNEAQ (reference sequence). After removal of 7 bases from V and 0 bases from J, the junction contained 8 bases not matched to a gene. The CDR3 here is CASTHRDRGVNTEAFF. CDR3 nucleotide sequence: TGTGCCAGCACCCACCGGGACAGGGGCGTGAACACTGAAGCTTTCTTT.

This clonotype has at least ten counts. The V gene is TRBV20-1, the J gene TRBJ2-7; D gene ambiguous. The CDR3 sequence is 11 residues long. The germline V gene has CDR1 DFQATT and CDR2 SNEGSKA (reference sequence). The V gene lost 5 bases and the J gene lost 0 bases, with 5 bases spanning the gap. The CDR3 DNA follows: TGCAGTGCTCGTTCCTCCTACGAGCAGTACTTC. It translates to CSARSSYEQYF.

This clonotype was counted a few times. The chain couples TRBV9 to TRBJ2-5, with TRBD1 as a possible D gene (5 bases). CDR1 is SGDLS, CDR2 YYNGEE, per germline. The CDR3 has 16 amino acids. V was shortened by 3 bases and J by 3 bases, with 18 bases between the two germline ends. CDR3 nucleotide sequence: TGTGCCAGCAGCGCTCACGACCCGACAGTCGAAGAGACCCAGTACTTC. It translates to CASSAHDPTVEETQYF.

The chain couples TRBV14 to TRBJ2-1; TRBD2 matches at 9 bases. The CDR3 covers 17 residues. Trimming removed 4 bases from V and 7 bases from J; junction bases left unmatched: 14. CDR1 SGHDN and CDR2 FVKESK come from the germline V gene. The CDR3 nucleotides are TGTGCCAGCAGCCCCCGAGGGTGGGGTAGCGGGAGTAATGAGCAGTTCTTC. This translates into CASSPRGWGSGSNEQFF.

As to this clonotype: This may be a read error: a much more frequent sequence differs by one nucleotide. V and J are TRBV15 and TRBJ1-3, with 11 bases that match TRBD1. Germline CDR1 LNHNV, CDR2 YYDKDF (reference sequence). The CDR3 is 15 amino acids. The CDR3 DNA reads TGTGCCACCAGCAGGGACAGGGGGCCTGGAGACACCATATATTTT. This encodes CATSRDRGPGDTIYF.

This clonotype has ten or more counts. DNA for the CDR3: TGTGCCAGCAGCTGGGCGGGGAACAATGAGCAGTTCTTC. Residues: CASSWAGNNEQFF. This rearrangement joins TRBV12-3 or TRBV12-4 to TRBJ2-1, with D tentatively TRBD2 (6 bases). CDR3 length: 13 amino acids. Trimming cost V 6 bases and J 5 bases, with 11 bases left between them.

The CDR3 DNA follows: TGTGCCAGCAGCCCGACAACGAAACAGGGTCTAGCTTTCTTT. Translated, it gives CASSPTTKQGLAFF. The chain employs TRBV9 and TRBJ1-1; tentatively, D is TRBD1 (6 bases). Germline loops: CDR1 SGDLS, CDR2 YYNGEE. This CDR3 has 14 residues. Trimming shortened V by 4 bases and J by 10 bases, and 20 bases separated the two germline ends.

This clonotype was seen repeatedly, ten times or more. The chain recombines TRBV3-1 with TRBJ2-5; 9 bases fit TRBD2. V lost 2 bases, J lost 5 bases, and 18 bases stayed unmatched. CDR3 length: 19 residues. Germline assignment: CDR1 LGHDT and CDR2 YNNKEL (reference sequence). The CDR3 protein is CASSQWFVAGGAQAETQYF. The DNA of the CDR3 is TGTGCCAGCAGCCAATGGTTCGTCGCGGGGGGGGCCCAAGCGGAGACCCAGTACTTC.

This clonotype was detected only a few times. The chain employs TRBV6-2 or TRBV6-3 and TRBJ2-7, with a tentative D call TRBD2 (6 bases). This CDR3 contains 17 residues. Deletions cut 5 bases from V and 4 bases from J, with 24 bases between. The V gene's germline CDR1 is MNHEY and CDR2 SVGEGT. Here the CDR3 DNA reads TGTGCCAGCAGTGCACCCTCTAGCGATACCTCCCGTTACGAGCAGTACTTC. This encodes CASSAPSSDTSRYEQYF.

At least ten counts were recorded for this clonotype. The genes are TRBV5-1 and TRBJ1-2; D might be TRBD1 (5 bases). Trimming pared 4 bases from V and 3 bases from J, leaving 16 bases between. This CDR3 region has 15 residues. From germline, CDR1 is SGHRS and CDR2 YFSETQ. CDR3 loop: CASSDARGGDYGYTF. The CDR3 nucleotides are TGCGCCAGCAGCGACGCGAGGGGTGGTGACTATGGCTACACCTTC.

This clonotype was detected a few times. Just one base apart from a much larger clone, this may be a read error. This chain links TRBV28 with TRBJ1-6, with 8 bases aligning to TRBD1. The CDR3 runs to 14 residues. Germline V CDR1 and CDR2: MDHEN, SYDVKM. The DNA for the CDR3 is TGTGCCAGCAGTTTGACAGGGGAGAATTCACCCCCCCACTTT. It specifies CASSLTGENSPPHF.

This rearrangement joins TRBV12-3 or TRBV12-4 to TRBJ1-2, with 9 bases that match TRBD1. Trimming at V came to 3 bases and at J to 4 bases, leaving 3 bases not matched to a gene. The CDR3 length is 14 residues. CDR3 in amino acids: CASSFLQGAYGYTF. The DNA of the CDR3 is TGTGCCAGCAGTTTCTTACAGGGGGCCTATGGCTACACCTTC.

This clonotype was counted ten times or more. V usage is TRBV7-7 and J usage is TRBJ2-5; a weak D match, TRBD1 (6 bases). Per the germline V gene, CDR1 is SSHAT and CDR2 is FNYEAQ (reference sequence). The CDR3 is made up of 15 amino acids. The V and J ends lost 2 bases and 2 bases respectively, with 12 bases between them. CDR3 region: CASSLLGTPQETQYF. The DNA for the CDR3 is TGTGCCAGCAGCTTATTAGGGACACCGCAAGAGACCCAGTACTTC.

Ten or more counts support this clonotype. The limits of the CDR3 on the DNA are not certain, so only TCRdb's listed CDR3 is given. This chain uses TRBV14 with TRBJ2-1; the D segment call TRBD1 is taken from the table without a DNA check. CDR1 SGHDN and CDR2 FVKESK come from the germline V gene. The CDR3 contains 13 residues when both ends are counted. The CDR3 sequence: CASSQVSGPVEFF.